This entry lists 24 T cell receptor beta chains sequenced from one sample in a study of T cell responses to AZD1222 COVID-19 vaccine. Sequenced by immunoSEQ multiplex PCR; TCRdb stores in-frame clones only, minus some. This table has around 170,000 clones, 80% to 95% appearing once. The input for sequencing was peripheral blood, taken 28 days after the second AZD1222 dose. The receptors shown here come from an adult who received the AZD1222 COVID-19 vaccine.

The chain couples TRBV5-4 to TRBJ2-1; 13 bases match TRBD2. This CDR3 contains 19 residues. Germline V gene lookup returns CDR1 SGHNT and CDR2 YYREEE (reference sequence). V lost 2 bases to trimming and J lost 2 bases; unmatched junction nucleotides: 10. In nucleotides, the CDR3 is TGTGCCAGCAGCTTCGCCCGCGGACTAGCGGGAGTAACCTACAATGAGCAGTTCTTC. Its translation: CASSFARGLAGVTYNEQFF.

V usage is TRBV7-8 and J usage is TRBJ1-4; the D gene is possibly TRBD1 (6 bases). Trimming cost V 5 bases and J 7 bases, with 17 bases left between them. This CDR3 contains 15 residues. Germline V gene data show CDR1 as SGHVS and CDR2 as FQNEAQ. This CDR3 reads CASSAIGGRGEKLFF. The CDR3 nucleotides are TGTGCCAGCAGCGCCATCGGGGGGCGCGGTGAAAAACTGTTTTTT.

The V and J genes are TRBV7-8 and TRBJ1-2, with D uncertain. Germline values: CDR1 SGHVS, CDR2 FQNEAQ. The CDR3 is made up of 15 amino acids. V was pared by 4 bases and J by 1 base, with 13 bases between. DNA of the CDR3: TGTGCCAGCAGCTCCATCCGGCAGGATAACTATGGCTACACCTTC. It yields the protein CASSSIRQDNYGYTF.

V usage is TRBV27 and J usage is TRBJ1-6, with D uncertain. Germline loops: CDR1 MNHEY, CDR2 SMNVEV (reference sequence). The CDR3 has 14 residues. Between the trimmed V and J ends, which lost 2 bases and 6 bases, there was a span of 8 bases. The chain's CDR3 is CASSLRRSNSPLHF. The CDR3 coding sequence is TGTGCCAGCAGTTTACGACGGAGTAATTCACCCCTCCACTTT.

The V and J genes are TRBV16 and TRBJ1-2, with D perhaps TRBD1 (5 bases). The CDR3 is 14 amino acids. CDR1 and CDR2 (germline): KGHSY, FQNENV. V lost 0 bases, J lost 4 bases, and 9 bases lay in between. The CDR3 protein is CASSQSETAYGYTF. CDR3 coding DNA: TGTGCCAGCAGCCAATCCGAGACAGCCTATGGCTACACCTTC.

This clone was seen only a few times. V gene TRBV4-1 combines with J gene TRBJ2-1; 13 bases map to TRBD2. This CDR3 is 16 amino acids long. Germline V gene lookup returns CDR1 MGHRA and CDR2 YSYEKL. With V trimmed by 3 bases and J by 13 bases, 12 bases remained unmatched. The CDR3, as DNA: TGCGCCAGCAGCCACGGGACTAGCGGGGTGCCAGGTGGACAGTTCTTC. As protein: CASSHGTSGVPGGQFF.

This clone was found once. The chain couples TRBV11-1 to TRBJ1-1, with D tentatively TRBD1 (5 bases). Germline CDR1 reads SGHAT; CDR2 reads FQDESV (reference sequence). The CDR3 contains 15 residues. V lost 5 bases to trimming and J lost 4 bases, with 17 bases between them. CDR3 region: CASSPYSPGTTEAFF. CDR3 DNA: TGTGCCAGCAGCCCATACTCCCCGGGGACCACTGAAGCTTTCTTT.

The DNA of the CDR3 is TGCGCCAGCAGCACAGGGAACAATGAGCAGTTCTTC. It specifies CASSTGNNEQFF. The chain is built from TRBV10-1 and TRBJ2-1, with D maybe TRBD1 (6 bases). In germline, CDR1 is WNHNN, CDR2 SYGVQD (reference sequence). This CDR3 region has 12 residues. Trimming shortened V by 6 bases and J by 5 bases, and 8 bases separated the two germline ends.

DNA of the CDR3: TGTGCCAGCACCTGGACAAGAGACTATGGCTACACCTTC. Protein sequence: CASTWTRDYGYTF. The chain has TRBV2 and TRBJ1-2; TRBD1 might be the D (5 bases). CDR1 is SNHLY and CDR2 is FYNNEI in the germline V gene. The CDR3 totals 13 residues. Trimming shortened V by 7 bases and J by 3 bases, and 12 bases separated the two germline ends. The entire variable domain, with the rest obtained from reference TRBV2 and TRBJ1-2, is as follows: EPEVTQTPSHQVTQMGQEVILRCVPISNHLYFYWYRQILGQKVEFLVSFYNNEISEKSEIFDDQFSVERPDGSNFTLKIRSTKLEDSAMYFCASTWTRDYGYTFGSGTRLTVV.

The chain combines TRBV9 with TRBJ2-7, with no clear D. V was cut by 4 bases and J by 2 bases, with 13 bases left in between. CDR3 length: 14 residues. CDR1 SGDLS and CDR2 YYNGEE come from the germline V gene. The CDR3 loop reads CASSPGFATYEQYF. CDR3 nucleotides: TGTGCCAGCAGCCCTGGTTTCGCGACCTACGAGCAGTACTTC.

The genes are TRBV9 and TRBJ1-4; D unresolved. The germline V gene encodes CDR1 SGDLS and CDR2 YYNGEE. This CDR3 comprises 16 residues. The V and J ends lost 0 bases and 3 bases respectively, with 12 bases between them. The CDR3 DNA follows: TGTGCCAGCAGCGTAGCGCCCACCGCACCTAATGAAAAACTGTTTTTT. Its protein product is CASSVAPTAPNEKLFF. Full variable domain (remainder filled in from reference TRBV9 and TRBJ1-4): DSGVTQTPKHLITATGQRVTLRCSPRSGDLSVYWYQQSLDQGLQFLIQYYNGEERAKGNILERFSAQQFPDLHSELNLSSLELGDSALYFCASSVAPTAPNEKLFFGSGTQLSVL.

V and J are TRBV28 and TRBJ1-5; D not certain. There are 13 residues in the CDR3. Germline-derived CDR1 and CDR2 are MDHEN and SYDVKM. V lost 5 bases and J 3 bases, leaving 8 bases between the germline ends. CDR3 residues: CASSRGFNQPQHF. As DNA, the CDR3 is TGTGCCAGCAGTCGGGGATTCAATCAGCCCCAGCATTTT.

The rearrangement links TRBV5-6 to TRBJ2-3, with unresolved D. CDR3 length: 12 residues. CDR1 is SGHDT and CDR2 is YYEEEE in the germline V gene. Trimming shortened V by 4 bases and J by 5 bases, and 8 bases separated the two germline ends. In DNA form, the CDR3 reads TGTGCCAGCAGCGCTGCTAGAGATACGCAGTATTTT. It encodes CASSAARDTQYF. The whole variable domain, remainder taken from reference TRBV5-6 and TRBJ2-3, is DAGVTQSPTHLIKTRGQQVTLRCSPKSGHDTVSWYQQALGQGPQFIFQYYEEEERQRGNFPDRFSGHQFPNYSSELNVNALLLGDSALYLCASSAARDTQYFGPGTRLTVL.

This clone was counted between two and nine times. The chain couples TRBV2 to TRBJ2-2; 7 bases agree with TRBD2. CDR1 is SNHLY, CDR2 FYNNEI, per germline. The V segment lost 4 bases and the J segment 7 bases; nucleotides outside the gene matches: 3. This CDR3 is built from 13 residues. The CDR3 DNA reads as TGTGCCAGCAGTGTCACTAGCGACGGGGAGCTGTTTTTT. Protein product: CASSVTSDGELFF.

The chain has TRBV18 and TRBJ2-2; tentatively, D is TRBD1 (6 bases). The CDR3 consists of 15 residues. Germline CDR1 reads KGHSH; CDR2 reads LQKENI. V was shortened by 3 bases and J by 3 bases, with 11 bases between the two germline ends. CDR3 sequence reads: CASSPRQEDTGELFF. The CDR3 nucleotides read TGTGCCAGCTCACCGAGACAGGAGGACACCGGGGAGCTGTTTTTT.

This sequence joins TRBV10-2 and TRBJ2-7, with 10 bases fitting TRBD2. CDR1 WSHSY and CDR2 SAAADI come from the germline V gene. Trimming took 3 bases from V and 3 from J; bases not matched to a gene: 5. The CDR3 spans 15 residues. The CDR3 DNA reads TGCGCCAGCAGTGACGCGGCTAGCGGGAGCTACGAGCAGTACTTC. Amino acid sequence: CASSDAASGSYEQYF.

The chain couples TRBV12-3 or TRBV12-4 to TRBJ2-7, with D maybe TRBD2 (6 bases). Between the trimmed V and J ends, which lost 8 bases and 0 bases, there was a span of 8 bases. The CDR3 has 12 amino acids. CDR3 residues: CASGGTSYEQYF. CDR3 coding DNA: TGTGCCAGCGGCGGGACCTCCTACGAGCAGTACTTC.

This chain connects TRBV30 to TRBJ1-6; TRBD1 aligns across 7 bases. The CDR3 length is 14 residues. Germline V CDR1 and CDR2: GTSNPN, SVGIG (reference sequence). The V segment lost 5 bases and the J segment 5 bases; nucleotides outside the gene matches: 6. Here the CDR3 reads CAWVAGQNNSPLHF. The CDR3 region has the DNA TGTGCCTGGGTGGCGGGACAGAATAATTCACCCCTCCACTTT.

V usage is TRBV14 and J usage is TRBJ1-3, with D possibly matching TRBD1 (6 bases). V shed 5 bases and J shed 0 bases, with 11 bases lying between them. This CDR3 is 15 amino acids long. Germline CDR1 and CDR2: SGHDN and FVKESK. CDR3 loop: CASSSGQSSGNTIYF. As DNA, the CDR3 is TGTGCCAGCAGCTCCGGACAGAGCTCTGGAAACACCATATATTTT.

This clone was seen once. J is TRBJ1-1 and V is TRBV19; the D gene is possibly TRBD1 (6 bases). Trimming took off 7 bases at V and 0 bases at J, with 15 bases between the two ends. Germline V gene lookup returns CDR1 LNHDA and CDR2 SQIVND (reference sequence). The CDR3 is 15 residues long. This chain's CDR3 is CASIRGQPMNTEAFF. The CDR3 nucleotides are TGTGCCAGTATCCGGGGACAACCCATGAACACTGAAGCTTTCTTT. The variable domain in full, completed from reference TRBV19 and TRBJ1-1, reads DGGITQSPKYLFRKEGQNVTLSCEQNLNHDAMYWYRQDPGQGLRLIYYSQIVNDFQKGDIAEGYSVSREKKESFPLTVTSAQKNPTAFYLCASIRGQPMNTEAFFGQGTRLTVV.

CDR3 sequence: CASSGRTGVVGYTF. The CDR3 nucleotides read TGTGCCAGCAGTGGAAGGACAGGGGTGGTGGGCTACACCTTC. The chain combines TRBV28 with TRBJ1-2, with 9 bases matching TRBD1. J was trimmed by 8 bases and V by 5 bases; bases with no gene match: 9. The V gene's germline CDR1 is MDHEN and CDR2 SYDVKM. This CDR3 has 14 amino acids.

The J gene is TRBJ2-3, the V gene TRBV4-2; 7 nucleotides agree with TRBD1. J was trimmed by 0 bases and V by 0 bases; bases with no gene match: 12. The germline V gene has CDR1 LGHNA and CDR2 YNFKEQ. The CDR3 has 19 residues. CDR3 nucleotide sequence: TGTGCCAGCAGCCAAGATCTGGGCAGGGGGTGGGCTAGCACAGATACGCAGTATTTT. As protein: CASSQDLGRGWASTDTQYF.

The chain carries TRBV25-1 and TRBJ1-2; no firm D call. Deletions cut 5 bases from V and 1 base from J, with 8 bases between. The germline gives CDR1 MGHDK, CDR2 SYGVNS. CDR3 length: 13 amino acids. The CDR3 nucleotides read TGTGCCAGCAGTCCGACGGGTAACTATGGCTACACCTTC. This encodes CASSPTGNYGYTF.

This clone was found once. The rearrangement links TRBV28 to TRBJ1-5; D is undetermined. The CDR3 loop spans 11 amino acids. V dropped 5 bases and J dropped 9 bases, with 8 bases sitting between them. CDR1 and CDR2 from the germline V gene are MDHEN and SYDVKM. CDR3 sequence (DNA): TGTGCCAGCAGTCCTATGGGGCCCCAGCATTTT. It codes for CASSPMGPQHF.